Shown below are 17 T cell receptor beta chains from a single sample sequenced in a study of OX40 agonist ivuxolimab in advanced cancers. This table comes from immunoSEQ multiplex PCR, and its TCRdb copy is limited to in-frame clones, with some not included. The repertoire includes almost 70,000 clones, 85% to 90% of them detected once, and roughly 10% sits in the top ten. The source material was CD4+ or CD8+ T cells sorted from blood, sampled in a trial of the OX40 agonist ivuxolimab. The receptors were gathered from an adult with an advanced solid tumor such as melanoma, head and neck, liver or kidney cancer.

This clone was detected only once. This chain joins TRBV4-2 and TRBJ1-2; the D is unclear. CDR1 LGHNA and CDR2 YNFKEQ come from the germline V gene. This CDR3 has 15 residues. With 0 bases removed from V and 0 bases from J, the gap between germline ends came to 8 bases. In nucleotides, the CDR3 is TGTGCCAGCAGCCAAGATCAGGCCGCTAACTATGGCTACACCTTC. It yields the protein CASSQDQAANYGYTF.

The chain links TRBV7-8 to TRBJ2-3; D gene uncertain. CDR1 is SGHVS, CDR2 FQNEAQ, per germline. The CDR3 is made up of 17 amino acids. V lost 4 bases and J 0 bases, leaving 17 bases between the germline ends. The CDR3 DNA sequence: TGTGCCAGCAGCTACGGTCGAGTTGCGGCTAGCACAGATACGCAGTATTTT. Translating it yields CASSYGRVAASTDTQYF.

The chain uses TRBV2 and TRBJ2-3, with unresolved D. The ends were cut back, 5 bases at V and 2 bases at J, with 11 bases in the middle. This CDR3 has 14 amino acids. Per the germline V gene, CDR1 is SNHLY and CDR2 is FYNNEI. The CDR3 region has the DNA TGTGCCAGCAGTACTCGAAGATTCACAGATACGCAGTATTTT. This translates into CASSTRRFTDTQYF.

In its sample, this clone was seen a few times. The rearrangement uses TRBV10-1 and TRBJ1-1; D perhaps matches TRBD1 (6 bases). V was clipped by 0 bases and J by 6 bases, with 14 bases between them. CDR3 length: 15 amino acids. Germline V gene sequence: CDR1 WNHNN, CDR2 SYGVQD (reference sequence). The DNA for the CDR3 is TGCGCCAGCAGTGAGTCTGGGGCAGGGGCCGCTGAAGCTTTCTTT. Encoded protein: CASSESGAGAAEAFF.

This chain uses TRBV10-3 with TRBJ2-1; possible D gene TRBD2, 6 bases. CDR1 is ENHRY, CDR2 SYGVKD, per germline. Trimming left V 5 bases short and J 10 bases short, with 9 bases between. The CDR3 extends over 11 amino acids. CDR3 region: CAISRGIEQFF. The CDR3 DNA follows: TGTGCCATCAGTCGCGGGATAGAGCAGTTCTTC.

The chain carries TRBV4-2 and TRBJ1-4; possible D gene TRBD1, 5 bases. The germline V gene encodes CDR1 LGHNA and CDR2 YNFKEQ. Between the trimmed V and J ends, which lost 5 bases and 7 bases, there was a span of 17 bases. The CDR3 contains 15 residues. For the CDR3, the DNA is TGTGCCAGCAGCTTATTGACTACAGGCGCTGAAAAACTGTTTTTT. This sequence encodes CASSLLTTGAEKLFF.

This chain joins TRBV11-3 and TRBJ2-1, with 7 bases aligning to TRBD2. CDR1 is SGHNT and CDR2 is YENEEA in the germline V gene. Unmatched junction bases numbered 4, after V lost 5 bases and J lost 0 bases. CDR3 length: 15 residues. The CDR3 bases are TGTGCCAGCAGCCCCGGACTAGGCTCCTACAATGAGCAGTTCTTC. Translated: CASSPGLGSYNEQFF.

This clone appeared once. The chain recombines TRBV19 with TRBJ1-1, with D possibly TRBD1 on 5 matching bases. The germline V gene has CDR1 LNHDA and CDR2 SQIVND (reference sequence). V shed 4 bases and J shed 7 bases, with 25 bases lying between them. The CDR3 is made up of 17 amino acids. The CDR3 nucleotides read TGTGCCAGTAGTAAGAACCCCAGGGCCCAGGGCGGTCATGAAGCTTTCTTT. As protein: CASSKNPRAQGGHEAFF.

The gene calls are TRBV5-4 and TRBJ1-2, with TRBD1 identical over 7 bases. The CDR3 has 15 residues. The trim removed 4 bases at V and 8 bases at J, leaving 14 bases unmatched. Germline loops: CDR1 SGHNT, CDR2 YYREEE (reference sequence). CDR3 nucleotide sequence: TGTGCCAGCAGCCCCGCCCCGGACAGGACGCAGGGCTACACCTTC. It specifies CASSPAPDRTQGYTF.

In nucleotides, the CDR3 is TGTGCCAGCAGCTTATTGGGTACGGATGAGCAGTTCTTC. Translating gives CASSLLGTDEQFF. The chain employs TRBV7-3 and TRBJ2-1; D remains unclear. Trimming stripped 2 bases from V and 8 bases from J, with 10 bases between. The CDR3 consists of 13 residues. From germline, CDR1 is SGHTA and CDR2 FQGTGA.

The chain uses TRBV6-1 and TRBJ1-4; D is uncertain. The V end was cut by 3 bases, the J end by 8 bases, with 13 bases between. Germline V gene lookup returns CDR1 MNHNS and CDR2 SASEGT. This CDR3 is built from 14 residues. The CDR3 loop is CASSEFGYSEKLFF. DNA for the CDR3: TGTGCCAGCAGTGAGTTTGGATACAGCGAAAAACTGTTTTTT.

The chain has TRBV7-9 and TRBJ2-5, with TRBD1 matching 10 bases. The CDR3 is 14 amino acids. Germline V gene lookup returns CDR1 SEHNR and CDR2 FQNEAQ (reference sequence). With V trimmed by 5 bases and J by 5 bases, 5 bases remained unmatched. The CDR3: CASSDRGRLETQYF. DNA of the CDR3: TGTGCCAGCAGCGACAGGGGGCGCCTGGAGACCCAGTACTTC.

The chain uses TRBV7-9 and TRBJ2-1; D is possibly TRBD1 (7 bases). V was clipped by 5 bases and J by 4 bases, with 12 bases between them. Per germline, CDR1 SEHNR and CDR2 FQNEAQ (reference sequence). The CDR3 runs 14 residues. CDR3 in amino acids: CASSARDSYNEQFF. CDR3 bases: TGTGCCAGCAGCGCGCGGGACAGTTACAATGAGCAGTTCTTC.

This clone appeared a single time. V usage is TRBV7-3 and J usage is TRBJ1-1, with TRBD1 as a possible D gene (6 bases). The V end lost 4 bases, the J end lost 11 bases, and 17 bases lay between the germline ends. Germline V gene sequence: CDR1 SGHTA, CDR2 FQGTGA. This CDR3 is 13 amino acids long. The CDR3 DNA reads TGTGCCAGCAGCTCGAGGGCGGGGGACACCGCTTTCTTT. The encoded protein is CASSSRAGDTAFF.

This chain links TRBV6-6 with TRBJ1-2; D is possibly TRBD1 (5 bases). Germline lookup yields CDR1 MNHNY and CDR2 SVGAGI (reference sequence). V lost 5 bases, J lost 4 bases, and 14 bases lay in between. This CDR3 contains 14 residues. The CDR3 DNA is TGTGCCAGCAGTCAGACAGACTATCTCTATGGCTACACCTTC. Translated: CASSQTDYLYGYTF.

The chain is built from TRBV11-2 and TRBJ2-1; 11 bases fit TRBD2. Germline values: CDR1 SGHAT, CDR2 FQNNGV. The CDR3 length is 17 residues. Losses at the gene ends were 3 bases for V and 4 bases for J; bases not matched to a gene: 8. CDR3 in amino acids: CASSFRPGLAEYNEQFF. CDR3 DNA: TGTGCCAGCAGCTTTCGGCCGGGACTAGCGGAGTACAATGAGCAGTTCTTC.

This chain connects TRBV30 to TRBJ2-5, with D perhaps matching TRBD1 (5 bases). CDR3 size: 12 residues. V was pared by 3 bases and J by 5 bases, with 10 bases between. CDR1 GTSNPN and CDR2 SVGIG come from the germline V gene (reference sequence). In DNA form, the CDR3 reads TGTGCCTGGAGCCCAGGGCCGGAGACCCAGTACTTC. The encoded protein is CAWSPGPETQYF.